This TCR beta chain was identified during a study of human T cells and chemical hapten exposure. Study in general: TCR yield per sample varied, mainly due to pooled library volumes.

TCRdb fed the 5' RACE reads into MiXCR, producing one record per CDR3 protein. The sample contains roughly 82,000 distinct CDR3 sequences, more than 15% of which appear only once. CDR1 is DFQATT, CDR2 SNEGSKA, per germline (reference sequence). The CDR3 is made up of 16 amino acids. V trimming: 6 bases; J trimming: 5 bases; junction bases outside the gene matches: 10. This clonotype was seen many times. Sequencing started from total RNA isolated from unfractionated whole blood. The sequence came from a female donor in good health. V gene TRBV20-1 combines with J gene TRBJ2-7; 16 nucleotides align to TRBD2. CDR3 DNA sequence: TGCAGTGCCCCGGGACTAGCGGGGGGGCAGACAGACGAGCAGTACTTC. Translation: CSAPGLAGGQTDEQYF.